Each of the 8 T cell receptor beta chains below was sequenced from the same sample in a study of blood T cells in healthy people across ages. The second PCR ran roughly 6 to 11 cycles with a sample-barcoded 5' primer and J-beta primers. TCRdb redid the calling of the 5' RACE reads with MiXCR, one entry per CDR3 protein. The table records over a million distinct CDR3 sequences, 42% of them present only once. The sequencing sample was made of blood. The receptors derive from a woman younger than 35 in good health.

Only a few counts were recorded for this clonotype. The genes are TRBV18 and TRBJ1-4, with no clear D. The V end was cut by 1 base, the J end by 2 bases, with 5 bases between. CDR1 and CDR2 from the germline V gene are KGHSH and LQKENI. This CDR3 comprises 14 residues. CDR3 DNA sequence: TGTGCCAGCTCACCACAGGAGACTAATGAAAAACTGTTTTTT. Translation: CASSPQETNEKLFF. The whole variable domain, filled in from reference TRBV18 and TRBJ1-4, reads NAGVMQNPRHLVRRRGQEARLRCSPMKGHSHVYWYRQLPEEGLKFMVYLQKENIIDESGMPKERFSAEFPKEGPSILRIQQVVRGDSAAYFCASSPQETNEKLFFGSGTQLSVL.

This clonotype has only one observation. A read error is likely, as this CDR3 ends without the conserved phenylalanine or tryptophan. Here the CDR3 DNA reads TGTGCCAGCAGCCCAAGGGTGGGCGGAAACACCATATATTTG. Translation: CASSPRVGGNTIYL. This chain joins TRBV3-1 and TRBJ1-3, with no clear D. Trimming left V 4 bases short and J 4 bases short, with 11 bases between. The germline V gene has CDR1 LGHDT and CDR2 YNNKEL (reference sequence). This CDR3 region has 14 residues.

The chain has TRBV5-1 and TRBJ1-2, with 7 positions matching TRBD1. The ends lost 4 bases at V and 5 bases at J; junction bases unmatched: 5. The CDR3 loop spans 13 amino acids. Looked up from germline, CDR1 is SGHRS and CDR2 is YFSETQ. The CDR3 loop is CASSPTGEYGYTF. The DNA of the CDR3 is TGCGCCAGCAGCCCTACAGGGGAGTATGGCTACACCTTC.

This clonotype was observed a handful of times. The genes are TRBV3-1 and TRBJ2-7, with D perhaps matching TRBD1 (6 bases). This CDR3 has 15 residues. Between the trimmed V and J ends, which lost 4 bases and 5 bases, there was a span of 18 bases. Germline CDR1 LGHDT, CDR2 YNNKEL (reference sequence). CDR3 in DNA: TGTGCCAGCAGCCCCTCCGGGACAAGCCGGAACGAGCAGTACTTC. Encoded protein: CASSPSGTSRNEQYF.

This clonotype was observed a handful of times. CDR3 in amino acids: CSVEEGAGVLYEQYF. DNA of the CDR3: TGCAGCGTTGAAGAGGGGGCAGGGGTACTCTACGAGCAGTACTTC. The chain links TRBV29-1 to TRBJ2-7; perhaps TRBD1 as D (6 bases). Germline-derived CDR1 and CDR2 are SQVTM and ANQGSEA. The V and J ends lost 0 bases and 3 bases respectively, with 15 bases between them. This CDR3 comprises 15 residues.

A few counts support this clonotype. The CDR3 region is CAIRSGTGWYEQYF. CDR3 coding DNA: TGTGCCATCAGATCGGGGACAGGTTGGTACGAGCAGTACTTC. V is TRBV10-3 and J is TRBJ2-7; 8 bases agree with TRBD1. The V and J ends lost 6 bases and 4 bases, in that order; junction bases with no gene match: 8. The CDR3 covers 14 residues. Germline V gives CDR1 ENHRY, CDR2 SYGVKD.

J is TRBJ2-3 and V is TRBV27, with D possibly being TRBD1 or TRBD2 (5 bases each). The CDR3 length is 15 residues. Per the germline V gene, CDR1 is MNHEY and CDR2 is SMNVEV (reference sequence). V lost 9 bases and J 6 bases, leaving 22 bases between the germline ends. CDR3 DNA: TGTGCCAGAATTACCGGGACGTCGGTCCGGGATACGCAGTATTTT. Translation: CARITGTSVRDTQYF.

Comments on this clonotype: At one boundary the junction diverges from the germline segment, which might be a read error. The chain couples TRBV29-1 to TRBJ2-5; 10 bases map to TRBD2. This CDR3 has 16 residues. CDR1 and CDR2 (germline): SQVTM, ANQGSEA. This CDR3 reads CSVEILAGGNQATQYF. CDR3 nucleotide sequence: TGCAGCGTTGAAATTTTAGCGGGGGGTAATCAAGCGACCCAGTACTTC.